This is a list of T cell receptor beta chains from one sample in a study of T cells in Graves' hyperthyroidism and ophthalmopathy. TCRdb re-derived calls from the multiplex PCR reads in MiXCR, one entry per CDR3 protein. This table holds around 700,000 distinct CDR3 sequences, roughly a third found once. Sequenced material: blood. These receptors originate from a woman aged 40-49 years with Graves' hyperthyroidism. Both conserved end residues are part of each CDR3. D genes are given only for firm matches. For some rows the clone size is stated as once, few or many, or as a class when expanded; others skip it.

many	-	TRBV14	TRBJ2-2	TGTGCCAGCAGCCATGCACAGGGTCCAACCGGGGAGCTGTTTTTT	CASSHAQGPTGELFF
-	-	TRBV7-3	TRBJ2-5	TGTGCCAGCAGAAGTGGAGGGGGTGGGAAGACCCAGTACTTC	CASRSGGGGKTQYF
-	-	TRBV10-3	TRBJ2-7	TGTGCCATCAGTGGGGGTCTCGGGAGAGCATCCTACGAGCAGTACTTC	CAISGGLGRASYEQYF
-	-	TRBV12-3/TRBV12-4	TRBJ2-7	TGTGCCAGCGCTAAATCCTACGAGCAGTACTTC	CASAKSYEQYF
-	-	TRBV11-2	TRBJ2-3	TGTGCCAGCAGCTCCAGTAGCGAGATTAGCACAGATACGCAGTATTTT	CASSSSSEISTDTQYF
few	-	TRBV7-9	TRBJ2-7	TGTGCCAGCAGCTTGGTCCCAGACAGAGTCTACGAGCAGTACTTC	CASSLVPDRVYEQYF
many	TRBD2	TRBV7-9	TRBJ2-3	TGTGCCAGCAGCTTGGGACTAGTTGGCACAGATACGCAGTATTTT	CASSLGLVGTDTQYF
once	-	TRBV4-1	TRBJ1-2	TGCGCCAGCAGCCAAGATAGGAAAGGGGGCTATGGCTACACCTTC	CASSQDRKGGYGYTF
-	TRBD1	TRBV5-5	TRBJ2-7	TGTGCCGGCAGCTTGCTGGTCTACGCGACAGGGGACGAGCAGTACTTC	CAGSLLVYATGDEQYF
many	-	TRBV29-1	TRBJ1-2	TGCAGCGTTGAAGTTGAGTGGAGTAAGGGCTACACCTTC	CSVEVEWSKGYTF
few	-	TRBV6-5	TRBJ1-2	TGTGCCAGCAGTTACTCGGAGGGCTACACCTTC	CASSYSEGYTF
many	-	TRBV7-9	TRBJ2-5	TGTGCCAGCACGAATCGCGTTTTGTGGGAGACCCAGTACTTC	CASTNRVLWETQYF
few	-	TRBV7-9	TRBJ1-1	TGTGCCAGCAGCTGGGAGGAAGAAGCTTTCTTT	CASSWEEEAFF
once	-	TRBV7-9	TRBJ2-7	TGTGCCAGCAGCATAGCGGAGGGCTCCTACGAGCAGTACTTC	CASSIAEGSYEQYF
-	TRBD1	TRBV6-1	TRBJ1-1	TGTGCCAGCAGCATACAGGGGGCCATGAACACTGAAGCTTTCTTT	CASSIQGAMNTEAFF
-	TRBD1	TRBV7-2	TRBJ1-1	TGTGCCAGCCTGAAGACAGGGGCCCTGAACACTGAAGCTTTCTTT	CASLKTGALNTEAFF
-	TRBD1	TRBV20-1	TRBJ1-5	TGCAGTGCGCCAAGACAGGGGTATTCGGGATATAGCAATCAGCCCCAGCATTTT	CSAPRQGYSGYSNQPQHF
many	-	TRBV7-8	TRBJ1-1	TGTGCCAGCAGCTCGGGCAAATACAGGTGGACTGAAGCTTTCTTT	CASSSGKYRWTEAFF
many	-	TRBV12-3/TRBV12-4	TRBJ2-7	TGTGCCAGCAGCCCGGTAGAGGCTAGCTACGAGCAGTACTTC	CASSPVEASYEQYF
-	TRBD1	TRBV20-1	TRBJ1-2	TGCAGTGCTACCGGACAGGGGGACTATGGCTACACCTTC	CSATGQGDYGYTF
few	-	TRBV5-1	TRBJ1-1	TGCGCCAGCAGCTTTACGGACCTTACAGCGAACACTGAAGCTTTCTTT	CASSFTDLTANTEAFF
few	TRBD1	TRBV6-5	TRBJ1-2	TGTGCCAGCAGGTCGGGACAGGGGCCCTATGGCTACACCTTC	CASRSGQGPYGYTF
-	TRBD1	TRBV5-1	TRBJ2-5	TGCGCCAGCGGCGCACAGGGGGACGAGACCCAGTACTTC	CASGAQGDETQYF
-	TRBD2	TRBV7-2	TRBJ2-5	TGTGCCAGCAGCCCACCTTCCGCGGGGGGTTTGGAGACCCAGTACTTC	CASSPPSAGGLETQYF
few	-	TRBV10-3	TRBJ2-7	TGTGCCAGCAGTGAGAGTACCAGGGAGCAGTACTTC	CASSESTREQYF
many	-	TRBV13	TRBJ1-2	TGTGCCAGCAGCGACGGGGACACGTTATATGGCTACACCTTC	CASSDGDTLYGYTF
-	-	TRBV20-1	TRBJ2-1	TGCAGTGCCACCCTATCCAATGAGCAGTTCTTC	CSATLSNEQFF
many	-	TRBV5-1	TRBJ1-2	TGCGCCAGCAGCATCGGGGATTACATCTATGGCTACACCTTC	CASSIGDYIYGYTF
few	-	TRBV5-4	TRBJ1-2	TGTGCCAGCAGCCAAGTGGACGGGGCCTATGGCTACACCTTC	CASSQVDGAYGYTF
-	TRBD1	TRBV5-8	TRBJ1-2	TGTGCCAGCAGCTTAGAGACAGGGGCGAATCCCATACTCTATGGCTACACCTTC	CASSLETGANPILYGYTF
-	-	TRBV10-3	TRBJ2-7	TGTGCCATCAGTGAGTCCGAATTGGGGTCCTACGAGCAGTACTTC	CAISESELGSYEQYF
-	TRBD1	TRBV14	TRBJ1-2	TGTGCCAGCAGCCAAGAGTCCGACAGGGGGAACTATGGCTACACCTTC	CASSQESDRGNYGYTF
-	-	TRBV7-2	TRBJ1-4	TGTGCCAGCAGCTTCCGCCAAGGGGAGGGTTTCTCAAATGAAAAACTGTTTTTT	CASSFRQGEGFSNEKLFF
-	-	TRBV28	TRBJ2-7	TGTGCCAGCAGCTTCCTCATCTACGAGCAGTACTTC	CASSFLIYEQYF
-	TRBD1	TRBV7-9	TRBJ1-1	TGTGCCAGCAGCTTGGCTACAGGGGGCCCGCTCATTGAAGCTTTCTTT	CASSLATGGPLIEAFF
few	-	TRBV10-3	TRBJ1-6	TGTGCCAGCAGCAAGGATAGGGGGGAAAAGCTTAATTCACCCCTCCACTTT	CASSKDRGEKLNSPLHF
-	TRBD1	TRBV27	TRBJ2-5	TGTGCCAGCAGTCGCGGGACAGGACTATTACAAGAGACCCAGTACTTC	CASSRGTGLLQETQYF
-	-	TRBV29-1	TRBJ1-2	TGCAGCGTTAGCGAGGAGGGGTTCTATGGCTACACCTTC	CSVSEEGFYGYTF
-	-	TRBV19	TRBJ1-5	TGTGCCAGTAGTATCTCGTCAGGGTGGGTCAATCAGCCCCAGCATTTT	CASSISSGWVNQPQHF
few	TRBD1	TRBV4-1	TRBJ2-7	TGCGCCAGCAGCCAAGAACGGACAGGGTCGGACGAGCAGTACTTC	CASSQERTGSDEQYF
many	-	TRBV10-2	TRBJ1-1	TGCGCCAGCTCCCAGAATATGAACACTGAAGCTTTCTTT	CASSQNMNTEAFF
few	-	TRBV7-9	TRBJ2-6	TGTGCCAGCAGCCCTACCATCGGTGGGGCCAACGTCCTGACTTTC	CASSPTIGGANVLTF
few	TRBD1	TRBV10-3	TRBJ1-6	TGTGCCACCAAGGGACAGGGCGCTCGGATTCCCCTCCACTTT	CATKGQGARIPLHF
few	TRBD1	TRBV19	TRBJ1-1	TGTGCCAGTAGCTCCGTAGCAGAACAGGGGTTGGACACTGAAGCTTTCTTT	CASSSVAEQGLDTEAFF
few	-	TRBV5-5	TRBJ2-2	TGTGCCAGCAGCGTCTTTTTGAACACCGGGGAGCTGTTTTTT	CASSVFLNTGELFF
-	-	TRBV5-8	TRBJ2-7	TGTGCCAGCAGCTTGGGAGGGTTCTCCTACGAGCAGTACTTC	CASSLGGFSYEQYF
few	-	TRBV6-5	TRBJ2-7	TGTGCCAGCAGAGATGGCAGTACCTACGAGCAGTACTTC	CASRDGSTYEQYF
-	TRBD1	TRBV15	TRBJ1-1	TGTGCCACCAGCACAGGGGGACAGGGAACTGAAGCTTTCTTT	CATSTGGQGTEAFF
many	-	TRBV29-1	TRBJ2-2	TGCAGCGTTGATAGGCAGAACACCGGGGAGCTGTTTTTT	CSVDRQNTGELFF
-	-	TRBV6-5	TRBJ2-5	TGTGCCATCAGTGCTCGTATTTCAGGGCAGGTCCAAGAGACCCAGTACTTC	CAISARISGQVQETQYF